A selection of T cell receptor beta chains follows, all from one sample in a study of beta chain features in type 1 diabetes. Sequencing was performed with immunoSEQ multiplex PCR; in TCRdb, only in-frame clones are kept and a portion is missing. The profile shows hundreds of thousands of clones, less than 10% of them singletons. The sample comprised central memory CD4+ T cells from blood. The origin of the receptors is a woman aged 18 to 35 in good health. Each CDR3 is given with its conserved first and last residue. The D gene is left open where the match is weak. Rows may omit the clone size; those that give it use once, few, many or a size class.

size	length	V	D	J	CDR3	DNA
few	13	TRBV19	-	TRBJ1-2	CASSISGNYGYTF	TGTGCCAGTAGTATATCAGGGAATTATGGCTACACCTTC
few	16	TRBV9	-	TRBJ2-7	CASSVFGDELYNEQYF	TGTGCCAGCAGCGTGTTTGGGGACGAACTATATAACGAGCAGTACTTC
few	15	TRBV6-5	-	TRBJ2-1	CASSYLVSLYNEQFF	TGTGCCAGCAGTTACTTAGTGTCCCTCTACAATGAGCAGTTCTTC
many	12	TRBV28	-	TRBJ1-2	CASSFETYGYTF	TGTGCCAGCAGTTTCGAAACCTATGGCTACACCTTC
few	19	TRBV10-3	TRBD2	TRBJ2-1	CAISELIAGGLAGYNEQFF	TGTGCCATCAGTGAGTTAATAGCCGGGGGACTAGCGGGTTACAATGAGCAGTTCTTC
many	12	TRBV5-1	-	TRBJ2-7	CASSLGGYEQYF	TGCGCCAGCAGCTTGGGGGGTTACGAGCAGTACTTC
few	14	TRBV5-8	TRBD1	TRBJ2-7	CASKRAGQGLEQYF	TGTGCCAGCAAAAGGGCGGGACAGGGGCTCGAGCAGTACTTC
-	15	TRBV2	-	TRBJ2-1	CASSEGDTGRLEQFF	TGTGCCAGCAGTGAAGGTGATACGGGACGGCTTGAGCAGTTCTTC
-	14	TRBV4-2	-	TRBJ2-2	CASSQVRGSGELFF	TGTGCCAGCAGCCAAGTTCGTGGTTCCGGGGAGCTGTTTTTT
many	14	TRBV18	-	TRBJ2-7	CASSPRLRTYEQYF	TGTGCCAGCTCGCCACGGTTGAGAACCTACGAGCAGTACTTC
-	17	TRBV18	-	TRBJ1-3	CASSPRAPSLVGNTIYF	TGTGCCAGCTCACCAAGGGCTCCCAGTCTTGTCGGAAACACCATATATTTT
-	14	TRBV5-1	TRBD1	TRBJ1-1	CASSNRDRVPEAFF	TGTGCCAGCAGCAACCGGGACAGGGTACCTGAAGCTTTCTTT
-	14	TRBV10-3	-	TRBJ2-7	CAIKAGLKSHEQYF	TGTGCCATCAAGGCAGGTTTAAAGTCCCACGAGCAGTACTTC
-	15	TRBV7-2	-	TRBJ1-1	CASSLGGGWNTEVFF	TGTGCCAGCAGCTTAGGAGGGGGATGGAACACTGAAGTTTTCTTT
-	11	TRBV20-1	-	TRBJ2-7	CSAKSGDEQYF	TGCAGTGCGAAGTCTGGAGATGAGCAGTACTTC
-	16	TRBV7-2	TRBD2	TRBJ2-3	CASSLVAGFSTDTQYF	TGTGCCAGCAGCTTAGTAGCGGGCTTTAGCACAGATACGCAGTATTTT
-	15	TRBV18	TRBD1	TRBJ2-7	CASSPGDRVGYEQYF	TGTGCCAGCTCACCGGGGGACAGGGTTGGATACGAGCAGTACTTC
-	17	TRBV5-6	-	TRBJ2-2	CASSLVGGDGGAGELFF	TGTGCCAGCAGCTTGGTCGGGGGCGACGGAGGGGCCGGGGAGCTGTTTTTT
few	15	TRBV5-1	TRBD1	TRBJ1-1	CASRTGGILSTEAFF	TGCGCCAGCAGGACAGGGGGCATCTTGAGCACTGAAGCTTTCTTT
-	14	TRBV5-1	-	TRBJ2-7	CASSLHKGLYEQYF	TGCGCCAGCAGCTTGCATAAAGGTCTATACGAGCAGTACTTC
-	14	TRBV18	-	TRBJ1-1	CASSPGAGNTEAFF	TGTGCCAGCTCACCAGGGGCAGGAAACACTGAAGCTTTCTTT
-	15	TRBV2	-	TRBJ1-4	CASRPRGTPTEKLFF	TGTGCCAGCAGGCCCCGGGGGACACCGACCGAAAAACTGTTTTTT
few	14	TRBV2	-	TRBJ2-2	CASRPTSPTGELFF	TGTGCCAGCAGGCCTACTAGCCCCACCGGGGAGCTGTTTTTT
many	15	TRBV4-3	-	TRBJ2-6	CASKQDISGANVLTF	TGCGCCAGCAAACAGGACATCTCTGGGGCCAACGTCCTGACTTTC
few	18	TRBV9	TRBD2	TRBJ2-3	CASSAQGLAGVLPDTQYF	TGTGCCAGCAGCGCCCAGGGACTAGCGGGAGTGTTGCCAGATACGCAGTATTTT
many	14	TRBV7-9	-	TRBJ1-1	CASSCDVRTCKAFF	TGTGCCAGCAGCTGCGATGTCCGCACCTGCAAAGCTTTCTTT
few	13	TRBV6-5	TRBD2	TRBJ2-7	CASSRTSGYEQYF	TGTGCCAGCAGCAGGACTAGCGGGTACGAGCAGTACTTC
few	14	TRBV28	-	TRBJ1-5	CASSFEQGNQPQHF	TGTGCCAGCAGTTTCGAGCAGGGGAATCAGCCCCAGCATTTT
-	18	TRBV7-2	TRBD1	TRBJ2-7	CASSPPSAQGQHSYEQYF	TGTGCCAGCAGCCCGCCCTCGGCCCAGGGACAGCATTCCTACGAGCAGTACTTC
-	12	TRBV28	-	TRBJ1-1	CASSFPGHEAFF	TGTGCCAGCAGTTTTCCAGGGCATGAAGCTTTCTTT
-	15	TRBV2	TRBD1	TRBJ2-3	CASSEATGGADTQYF	TGTGCCAGCAGTGAAGCCACAGGGGGCGCAGATACGCAGTATTTT
few	15	TRBV7-6	TRBD2	TRBJ2-5	CASSLAQSGIETQYF	TGTGCCAGCAGCTTAGCGCAGAGCGGGATAGAGACCCAGTACTTC
many	11	TRBV21-1	-	TRBJ1-5	CASKGGTPQHF	TGTGCCAGCAAGGGGGGGACGCCCCAGCATTTT
once	16	TRBV7-6	TRBD2	TRBJ2-1	CASSFKAGGKYNEQFF	TGTGCCAGCAGCTTTAAAGCGGGAGGGAAATACAATGAGCAGTTCTTC
few	17	TRBV4-3	-	TRBJ1-2	CASSQDISGVSRGGYTF	TGCGCCAGCAGCCAAGATATCAGTGGAGTCTCGAGAGGTGGCTACACCTTC
-	11	TRBV7-2	-	TRBJ1-1	CASSSQDRAFF	TGTGCCAGCAGCTCCCAAGATAGAGCTTTCTTT
few	16	TRBV28	-	TRBJ2-7	CASSSPRLVGTYEQYF	TGTGCCAGCAGTTCGCCCAGGCTGGTTGGTACCTACGAGCAGTACTTC
-	13	TRBV2	TRBD1	TRBJ2-7	CASSEYRGREQYF	TGTGCCAGCAGTGAATACAGGGGGCGGGAGCAGTACTTC
once	14	TRBV28	-	TRBJ2-7	CASAFPGMTYEQYF	TGTGCCAGCGCCTTTCCGGGGATGACTTACGAGCAGTACTTC
many	13	TRBV5-1	-	TRBJ2-3	CASSLEVQLPQYF	TGCGCCAGCAGCTTGGAGGTCCAGCTCCCGCAGTATTTT
-	13	TRBV5-6	-	TRBJ1-2	CASSSDSIYGYTF	TGTGCCAGCAGCTCTGACAGCATCTATGGCTACACCTTC